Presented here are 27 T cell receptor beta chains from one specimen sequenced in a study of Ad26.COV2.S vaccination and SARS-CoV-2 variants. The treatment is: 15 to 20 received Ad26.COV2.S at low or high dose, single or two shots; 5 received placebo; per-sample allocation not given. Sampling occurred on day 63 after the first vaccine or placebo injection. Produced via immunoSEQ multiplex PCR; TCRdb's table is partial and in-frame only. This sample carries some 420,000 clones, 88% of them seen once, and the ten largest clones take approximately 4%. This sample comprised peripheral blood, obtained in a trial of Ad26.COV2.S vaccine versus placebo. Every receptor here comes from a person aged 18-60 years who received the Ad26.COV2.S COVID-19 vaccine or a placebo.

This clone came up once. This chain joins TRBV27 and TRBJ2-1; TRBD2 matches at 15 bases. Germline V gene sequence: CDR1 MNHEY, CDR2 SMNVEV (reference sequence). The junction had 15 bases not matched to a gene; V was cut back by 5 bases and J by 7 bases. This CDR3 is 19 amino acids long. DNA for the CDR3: TGTGCCAGCAGTAATTATGGGTGGACTAGCGGGGGGGCCGGAAATGAGCAGTTCTTC. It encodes CASSNYGWTSGGAGNEQFF.

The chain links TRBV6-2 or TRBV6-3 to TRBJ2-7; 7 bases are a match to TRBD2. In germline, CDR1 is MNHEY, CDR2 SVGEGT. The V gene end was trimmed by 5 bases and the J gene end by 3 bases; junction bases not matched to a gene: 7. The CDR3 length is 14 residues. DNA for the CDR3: TGTGCCAGCAGTCAACACGGGACTAACTACGAGCAGTACTTC. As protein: CASSQHGTNYEQYF.

The CDR3 DNA sequence: TGTGCCAGCAGTCGGGACGGCAAAAACATTCAGTACTTC. Translating it yields CASSRDGKNIQYF. This chain links TRBV28 with TRBJ2-4; either TRBD1 or TRBD2 may supply D (5 bases each). Between the trimmed V and J ends, which lost 5 bases and 3 bases, there was a span of 8 bases. Germline CDR1 reads MDHEN; CDR2 reads SYDVKM. This CDR3 contains 13 residues.

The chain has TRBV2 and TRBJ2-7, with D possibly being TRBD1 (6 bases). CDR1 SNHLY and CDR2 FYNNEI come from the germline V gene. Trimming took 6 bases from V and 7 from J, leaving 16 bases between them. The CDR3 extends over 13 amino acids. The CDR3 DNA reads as TGTGCCAGCAGGGTTTATACAGGGACGGAGCAGTACTTC. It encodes CASRVYTGTEQYF.

CDR3 amino acids: CASSSRSPYEQYF. DNA of the CDR3: TGTGCCAGCAGCAGCCGGAGCCCTTACGAGCAGTACTTC. J is TRBJ2-7 and V is TRBV5-4, with D unclear. This CDR3 contains 13 residues. The germline V gene encodes CDR1 SGHNT and CDR2 YYREEE (reference sequence). Trimming stripped 4 bases from V and 4 bases from J, with 12 bases between.

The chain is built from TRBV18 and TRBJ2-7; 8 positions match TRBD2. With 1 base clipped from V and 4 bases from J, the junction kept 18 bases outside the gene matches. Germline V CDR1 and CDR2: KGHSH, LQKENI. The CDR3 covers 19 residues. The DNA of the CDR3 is TGTGCCAGCTCACCACGTACGGTTCGGGGGGGGTCATCCGTGTACGAGCAGTACTTC. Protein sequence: CASSPRTVRGGSSVYEQYF.

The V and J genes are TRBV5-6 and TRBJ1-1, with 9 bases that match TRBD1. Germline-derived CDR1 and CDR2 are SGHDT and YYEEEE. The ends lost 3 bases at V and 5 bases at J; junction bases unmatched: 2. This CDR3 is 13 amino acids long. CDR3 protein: CASSWDRATEAFF. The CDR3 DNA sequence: TGTGCCAGCAGCTGGGACAGGGCGACTGAAGCTTTCTTT.

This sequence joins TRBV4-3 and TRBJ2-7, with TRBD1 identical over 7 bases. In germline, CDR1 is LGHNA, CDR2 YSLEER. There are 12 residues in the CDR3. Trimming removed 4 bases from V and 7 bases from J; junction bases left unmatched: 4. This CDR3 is CASSPDRVEQYF. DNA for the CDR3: TGCGCCAGCAGCCCAGACAGGGTTGAGCAGTACTTC.

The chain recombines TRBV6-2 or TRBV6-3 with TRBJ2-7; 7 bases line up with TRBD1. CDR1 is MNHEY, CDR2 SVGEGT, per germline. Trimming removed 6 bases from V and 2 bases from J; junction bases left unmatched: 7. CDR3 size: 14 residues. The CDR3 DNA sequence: TGTGCCAGCAGCTCCGGGACAGAGCCCTACGAGCAGTACTTC. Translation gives CASSSGTEPYEQYF.

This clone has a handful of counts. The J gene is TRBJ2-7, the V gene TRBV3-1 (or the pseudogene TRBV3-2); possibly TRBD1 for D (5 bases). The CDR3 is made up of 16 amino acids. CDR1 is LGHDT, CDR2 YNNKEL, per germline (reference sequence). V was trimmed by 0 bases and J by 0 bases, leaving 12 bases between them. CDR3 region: CASSQEGQILSYEQYF. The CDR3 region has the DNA TGTGCCAGCAGCCAAGAGGGGCAGATTCTCTCCTACGAGCAGTACTTC.

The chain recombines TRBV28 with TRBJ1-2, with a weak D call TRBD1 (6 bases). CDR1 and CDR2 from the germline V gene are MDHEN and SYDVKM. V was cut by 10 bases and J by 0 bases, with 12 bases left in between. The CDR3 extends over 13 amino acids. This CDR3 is CATRGQPNYGYTF. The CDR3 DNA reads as TGTGCCACTAGAGGACAGCCTAACTATGGCTACACCTTC.

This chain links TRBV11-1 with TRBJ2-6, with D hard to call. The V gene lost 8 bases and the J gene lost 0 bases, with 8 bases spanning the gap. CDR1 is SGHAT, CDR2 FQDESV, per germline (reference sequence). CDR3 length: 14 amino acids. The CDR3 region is CASAQNSGANVLTF. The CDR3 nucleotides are TGTGCCAGCGCACAGAACTCTGGGGCCAACGTCCTGACTTTC.

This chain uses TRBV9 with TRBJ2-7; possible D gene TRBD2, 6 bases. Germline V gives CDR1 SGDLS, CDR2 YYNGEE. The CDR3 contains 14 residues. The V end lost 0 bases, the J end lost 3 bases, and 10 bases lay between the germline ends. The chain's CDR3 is CASSVVGSGYEQYF. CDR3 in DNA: TGTGCCAGCAGCGTAGTTGGTAGCGGCTACGAGCAGTACTTC.

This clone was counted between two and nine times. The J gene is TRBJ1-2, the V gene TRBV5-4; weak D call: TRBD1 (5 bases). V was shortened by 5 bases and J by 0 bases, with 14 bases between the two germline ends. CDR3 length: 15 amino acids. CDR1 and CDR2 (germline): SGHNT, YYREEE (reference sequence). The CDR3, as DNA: TGTGCCAGCAGGCCCTTTGGGGCCTCTAACTATGGCTACACCTTC. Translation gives CASRPFGASNYGYTF. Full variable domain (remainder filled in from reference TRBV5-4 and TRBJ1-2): ETGVTQSPTHLIKTRGQQVTLRCSSQSGHNTVSWYQQALGQGPQFIFQYYREEENGRGNFPPRFSGLQFPNYSSELNVNALELDDSALYLCASRPFGASNYGYTFGSGTRLTVV.

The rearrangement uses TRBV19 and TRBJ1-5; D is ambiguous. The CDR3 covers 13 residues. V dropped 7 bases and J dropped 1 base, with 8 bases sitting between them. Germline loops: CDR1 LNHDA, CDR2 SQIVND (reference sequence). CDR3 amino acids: CASTPSSNQPQHF. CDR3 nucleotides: TGTGCCAGTACACCCTCGAGCAATCAGCCCCAGCATTTT.

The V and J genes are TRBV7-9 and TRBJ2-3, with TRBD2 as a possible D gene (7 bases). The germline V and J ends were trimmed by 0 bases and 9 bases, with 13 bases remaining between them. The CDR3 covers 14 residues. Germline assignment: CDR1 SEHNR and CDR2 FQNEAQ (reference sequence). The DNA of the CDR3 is TGTGCCAGCAGCTTAGCGGGGGGGCCTGCCACGCAGTATTTT. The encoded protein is CASSLAGGPATQYF. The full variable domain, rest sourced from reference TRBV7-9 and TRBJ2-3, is DTGVSQNPRHKITKRGQNVTFRCDPISEHNRLYWYRQTLGQGPEFLTYFQNEAQLEKSRLLSDRFSAERPKGSFSTLEIQRTEQGDSAMYLCASSLAGGPATQYFGPGTRLTVL.

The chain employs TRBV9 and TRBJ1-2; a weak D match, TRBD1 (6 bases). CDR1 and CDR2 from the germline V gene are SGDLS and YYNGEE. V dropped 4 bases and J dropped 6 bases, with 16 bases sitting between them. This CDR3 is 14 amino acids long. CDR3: CASSLETGPNGYTF. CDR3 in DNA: TGTGCCAGCAGCCTAGAAACAGGGCCTAATGGCTACACCTTC.

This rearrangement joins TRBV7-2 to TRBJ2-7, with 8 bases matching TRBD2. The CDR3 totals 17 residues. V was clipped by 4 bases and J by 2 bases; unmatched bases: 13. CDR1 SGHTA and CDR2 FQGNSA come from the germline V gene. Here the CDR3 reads CASSSPGFWRGAYEQYF. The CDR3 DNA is TGTGCCAGCAGCTCCCCCGGTTTTTGGCGGGGGGCCTACGAGCAGTACTTC.

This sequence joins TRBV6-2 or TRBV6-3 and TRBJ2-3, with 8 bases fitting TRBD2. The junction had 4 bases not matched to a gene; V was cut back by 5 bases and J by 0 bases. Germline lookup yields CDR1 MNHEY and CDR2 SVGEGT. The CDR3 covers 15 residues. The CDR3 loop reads CASSPREGSTDTQYF. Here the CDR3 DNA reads TGTGCCAGCAGTCCCCGGGAGGGGAGCACAGATACGCAGTATTTT.

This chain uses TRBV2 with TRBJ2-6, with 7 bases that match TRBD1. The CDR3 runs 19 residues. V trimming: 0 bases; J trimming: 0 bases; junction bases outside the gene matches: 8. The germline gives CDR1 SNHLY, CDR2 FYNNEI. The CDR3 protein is CASSEATGQANSGANVLTF. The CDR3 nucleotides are TGTGCCAGCAGTGAAGCTACAGGACAGGCTAACTCTGGGGCCAACGTCCTGACTTTC. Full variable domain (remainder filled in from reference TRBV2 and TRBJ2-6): EPEVTQTPSHQVTQMGQEVILRCVPISNHLYFYWYRQILGQKVEFLVSFYNNEISEKSEIFDDQFSVERPDGSNFTLKIRSTKLEDSAMYFCASSEATGQANSGANVLTFGAGSRLTVL.

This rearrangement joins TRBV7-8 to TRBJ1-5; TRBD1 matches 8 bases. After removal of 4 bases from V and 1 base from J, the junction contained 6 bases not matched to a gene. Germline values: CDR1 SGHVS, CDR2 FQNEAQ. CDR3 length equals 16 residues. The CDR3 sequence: CASSYRDRFSNQPQHF. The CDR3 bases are TGTGCCAGCAGCTACCGGGACAGGTTCAGCAATCAGCCCCAGCATTTT.

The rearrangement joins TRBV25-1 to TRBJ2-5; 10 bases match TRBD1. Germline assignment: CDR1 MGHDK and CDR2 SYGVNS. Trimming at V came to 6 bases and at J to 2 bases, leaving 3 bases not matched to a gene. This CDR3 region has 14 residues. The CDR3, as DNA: TGTGCCAGCAGGGGGGACAGGGGTCAAGAGACCCAGTACTTC. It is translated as CASRGDRGQETQYF.

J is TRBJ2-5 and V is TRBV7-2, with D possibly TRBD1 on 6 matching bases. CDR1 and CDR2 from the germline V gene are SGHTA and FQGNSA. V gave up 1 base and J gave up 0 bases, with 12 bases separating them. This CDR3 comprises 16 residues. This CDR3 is CASSLVGRGYQETQYF. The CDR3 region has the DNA TGTGCCAGCAGCTTAGTCGGCAGGGGATACCAAGAGACCCAGTACTTC.

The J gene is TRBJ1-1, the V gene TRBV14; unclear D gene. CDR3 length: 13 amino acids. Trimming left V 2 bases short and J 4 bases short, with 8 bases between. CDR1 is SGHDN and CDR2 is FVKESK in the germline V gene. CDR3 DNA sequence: TGTGCCAGCAGCCAACTTGCTCCCACTGAAGCTTTCTTT. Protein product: CASSQLAPTEAFF.

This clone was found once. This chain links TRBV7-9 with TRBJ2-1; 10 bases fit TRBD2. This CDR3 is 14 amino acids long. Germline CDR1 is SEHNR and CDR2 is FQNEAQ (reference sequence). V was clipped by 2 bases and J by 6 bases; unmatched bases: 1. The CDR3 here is CASSLKRGGNEQFF. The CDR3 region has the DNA TGTGCCAGCAGCTTAAAGCGGGGGGGCAATGAGCAGTTCTTC.

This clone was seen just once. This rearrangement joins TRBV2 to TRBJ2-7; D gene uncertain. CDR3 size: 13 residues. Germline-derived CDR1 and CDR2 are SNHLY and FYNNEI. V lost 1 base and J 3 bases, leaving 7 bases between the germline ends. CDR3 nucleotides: TGTGCCAGCAGTGAAGTAGGCGGCTACGAGCAGTACTTC. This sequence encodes CASSEVGGYEQYF.

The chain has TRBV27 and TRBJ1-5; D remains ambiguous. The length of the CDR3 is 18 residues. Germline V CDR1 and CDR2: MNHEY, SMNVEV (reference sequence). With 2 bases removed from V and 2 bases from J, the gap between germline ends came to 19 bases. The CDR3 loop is CASSLIPPGKKGNQPQHF. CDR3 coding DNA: TGTGCCAGCAGTTTAATCCCCCCGGGGAAGAAGGGCAATCAGCCCCAGCATTTT.